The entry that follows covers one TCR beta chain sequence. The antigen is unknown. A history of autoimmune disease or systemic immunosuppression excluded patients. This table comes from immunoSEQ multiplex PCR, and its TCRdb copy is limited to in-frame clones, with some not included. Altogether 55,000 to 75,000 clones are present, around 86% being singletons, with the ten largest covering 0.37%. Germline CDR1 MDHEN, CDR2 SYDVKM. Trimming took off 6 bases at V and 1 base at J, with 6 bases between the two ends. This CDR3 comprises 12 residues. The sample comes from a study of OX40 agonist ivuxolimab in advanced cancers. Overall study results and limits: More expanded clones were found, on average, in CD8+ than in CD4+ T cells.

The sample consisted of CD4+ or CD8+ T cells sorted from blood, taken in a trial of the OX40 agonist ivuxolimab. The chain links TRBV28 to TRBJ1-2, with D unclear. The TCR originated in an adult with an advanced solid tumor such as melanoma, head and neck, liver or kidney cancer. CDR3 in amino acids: CASSRVNYGYTF. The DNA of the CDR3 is TGTGCCAGCAGCCGGGTTAACTATGGCTACACCTTC.